Listed below are T cell receptor beta chains from one sample, sequenced in a study of regulatory T cells in long-lasting Graves disease. Using its own MiXCR run on the multiplex PCR reads, TCRdb lists one record per CDR3 protein. The table has about 470,000 distinct CDR3 sequences, around 20% seen once; the top ten hold approximately 8%. Sequenced material: peripheral blood mononuclear cells (PBMCs), taken when the disease was refractory, from a patient treated with antithyroid drugs. Receptors originate from a female donor with Graves disease. Each CDR3 is given with its conserved first and last residue. A D gene is named only where the DNA matches it firmly. Clone size is stated in some rows and not others, as once, few, many or a class when expanded.

v_gene	d_gene	j_gene	abundance	CDR3nt	CDR3aa
TRBV5-5	.	TRBJ2-7	many	TGTGCCAGCAGCCTCAGGGATGTAACGAACGAGCAGTACTTC	CASSLRDVTNEQYF
TRBV24-1	.	TRBJ2-5	many	TGTGCCACCAGTGACACACCGACAAGACCCCAAGAGACCCAGTACTTC	CATSDTPTRPQETQYF
TRBV3-1	TRBD1	TRBJ2-5	many	TGTGCCAGCAGCCAACAACTGACAGGGGGCGGAGAGACCCAGTACTTC	CASSQQLTGGGETQYF
TRBV3-1	.	TRBJ1-5	few	TGTGCCAGCAGCCAGGGAGGGGTTGGACAGCCCCAGCATTTT	CASSQGGVGQPQHF
TRBV20-1	.	TRBJ1-2	many	TGCAGTGCTAGGCTCTCTAACTATGGCTACACCTTC	CSARLSNYGYTF
TRBV4-1	.	TRBJ1-1	.	TGCGCCAGCAGCCAAGAGAGACAGCTGGTGGCTGAAGCTTTCTTT	CASSQERQLVAEAFF
TRBV30	TRBD2	TRBJ2-5	many	TGTGCCTGGGGGACTAGCTGGCAAGAGACCCAGTACTTC	CAWGTSWQETQYF
TRBV20-1	.	TRBJ2-2	.	TGCAGTGCTCCTGGGACGTTCGCGAACACCGGGGAGCTGTTTTTT	CSAPGTFANTGELFF
TRBV29-1	.	TRBJ1-2	many	TGCAGCGTTGAAAACAGGCCCGGGCACGGCTACACCTTC	CSVENRPGHGYTF
TRBV12-3/TRBV12-4	TRBD1	TRBJ2-3	once	TGTGCCAGCCGACGGGACAGGGGCACAGATACGCAGTATTTT	CASRRDRGTDTQYF
TRBV29-1	.	TRBJ1-2	few	TGCAGCGCGTCAGAGGGCGTAAACTATGGCTACACCTTC	CSASEGVNYGYTF
TRBV13	TRBD1	TRBJ1-1	.	TGTGCCAGCAGCGACCGGGACAGGGTTCAGACTGAAGCTTTCTTT	CASSDRDRVQTEAFF
TRBV28	.	TRBJ2-7	many	TGTGCCAGCAGTTTATTTATTGGGCAGGCCTCCTACGAGCAGTACTTC	CASSLFIGQASYEQYF
TRBV7-2	.	TRBJ1-4	.	TGTGCCAGCAGCTTTTCCGAGGGCCGGGGAGAAAAACTGTTTTTT	CASSFSEGRGEKLFF
TRBV20-1	.	TRBJ2-7	.	TGCAGTGCTAGGGGGCAAACCTACGAGCAGTACTTC	CSARGQTYEQYF
TRBV7-6	TRBD2	TRBJ2-1	.	TGTGCCAGCAGCCTTCGGGCTAGCGGGAGCTCCTACAATGAGCAGTTCTTC	CASSLRASGSSYNEQFF
TRBV6-2/TRBV6-3	.	TRBJ1-2	many	TGTGCCAGCAGGCCGAGGATGGACTATGGCTACACCTTC	CASRPRMDYGYTF
TRBV18	TRBD2	TRBJ2-1	.	TGTGCCAGCTCACCACCTCTCGGGACTAGCGGGACCTACAATGAGCAGTTCTTC	CASSPPLGTSGTYNEQFF
TRBV15	.	TRBJ1-1	many	TGTGCCACCAGCACTGAGGGGCGATGGACTGAAGCTTTCTTT	CATSTEGRWTEAFF
TRBV5-1	.	TRBJ2-7	many	TGCGCCAGCAGCTTAGACTTCGACGAGCAGTACTTC	CASSLDFDEQYF
TRBV7-8	.	TRBJ2-2	few	TGTGCCAGCAGCCACATCGCCGGCAGGGCGAAGGGCGGGGAGCTGTTTTTT	CASSHIAGRAKGGELFF
TRBV6-1	TRBD1	TRBJ1-3	few	TGTGCCACCTACTACAGGGGCACTGGAAACACCATATATTTT	CATYYRGTGNTIYF
TRBV3-1	TRBD2	TRBJ2-5	many	TGTGCCAGCAGCCACGGGAGGGCCGTAAAGACCCAGTACTTC	CASSHGRAVKTQYF
TRBV2	TRBD1	TRBJ2-5	.	TGTGCCAGTCGCGGGGACAGGGGAGAGACCCAGTACTTC	CASRGDRGETQYF
TRBV12-3/TRBV12-4	.	TRBJ1-4	many	TGTGCCAGCAGTTCCTACCGGGCCCCTAATGAAAAACTGTTTTTT	CASSSYRAPNEKLFF
TRBV10-3	.	TRBJ1-5	.	TGTGCCGCATCCCAGGGTAATTCGAATCAGCCCCAGCATTTT	CAASQGNSNQPQHF
TRBV29-1	.	TRBJ1-1	many	TGCAGCGGTCAGGAGAACACTGAAGCTTTCTTT	CSGQENTEAFF
TRBV11-2	.	TRBJ2-7	many	TGTGCCAGCAGCTTAGTTCCTTCCGCGCCCTACGAGCAGTACTTC	CASSLVPSAPYEQYF
TRBV12-3/TRBV12-4	.	TRBJ1-2	many	TGTGCCACCGGGGGAGTCTATGGCTACACCTTC	CATGGVYGYTF
TRBV10-2	TRBD2	TRBJ2-7	many	TGCGCCAGCACCGAGGATGGGCGGGGGTCCTACGAGCAGTACTTC	CASTEDGRGSYEQYF
TRBV6-2/TRBV6-3	TRBD1	TRBJ1-5	.	TGTGCCAGCAGTAAGATTCGGGACAGTTTCTGGCATTTT	CASSKIRDSFWHF
TRBV6-2/TRBV6-3	TRBD1	TRBJ2-4	few	TGTGCCAGCAGCGGACAGGGGGCACCAAACATTCAGTACTTC	CASSGQGAPNIQYF
TRBV19	.	TRBJ1-1	few	TGTGCCAGTAGTACACAATTCGACGGAGCTGAAGCTTTCTTT	CASSTQFDGAEAFF